Here is one T cell receptor (beta chain) with its context. As yet, its antigen is unknown. This specimen belongs to a study of T cell responses to AZD1222 COVID-19 vaccine. Study-level findings and limits: Spike regions recognized by vaccine-associated CD4 TCRs spanned the protein, led by 160-218 and 743-854. Nearly half of spike-specific TCRs reportedly target variant regions that are unmutated in the B.1.351 and B.1.1.7 variants. At study baseline, merely five or six AZD1222 recipients were seropositive.

TCRdb keeps only in-frame clones here, not all; method: immunoSEQ multiplex PCR. The table shows about 130,000 clones, with around 84% occurring only once. The origin of this receptor is an adult in good health. Sequences were derived from peripheral blood, sampled on day 0 of AZD1222 vaccination.

CDR3 region: CASSEDSVYNEQFF. The DNA for the CDR3 is TGTGCCAGCAGCGAGGACAGCGTCTACAATGAGCAGTTCTTC. The chain combines TRBV9 with TRBJ2-1; D possibly corresponds to TRBD1 (6 bases). CDR3 length: 14 amino acids. The ends were cut back, 3 bases at V and 3 bases at J, with 10 bases in the middle. The germline CDR1 and CDR2 sequences are SGDLS and YYNGEE.